What follows describes a single T cell receptor beta chain. Its cognate antigen is unknown. The conserved phenylalanine or tryptophan normally closing the CDR3 is absent here, so this likely arose from a read error. The source of the sample is a study of glioma-infiltrating T cells. Regarding the study as a whole: Tissue and blood shared very few CDR3 sequences. Tissue-blood divergence was below expectation in non-neoplastic patients, above in gliomas.

TCR alpha and beta CDR3 regions were amplified from RNA using iRepertoire nested multiplex PCR. TCRdb used MiXCR to reprocess the multiplex PCR reads, holding one entry per CDR3 protein. This sample carries 110,000 or so distinct CDR3 sequences, 20% to 25% of them seen once, and the ten largest clones take 35%. Sequences were obtained from glioma tissue, nonneoplastic brain tissue, or PBMCs (not recorded which). The TCR originated in a human donor with low-grade glioma or glioblastoma, undergoing nonglioma brain surgery, or in good health (not recorded which).

DNA of the CDR3: TGTGCCAGCTCACCATCGCTAGCGGGGGGCAGATCCTCCTACAATGAGCAGTTCCTC. Its protein product is CASSPSLAGGRSSYNEQFL. V and J are TRBV18 and TRBJ2-1; 11 bases are a match to TRBD2. Germline trimming cut 2 bases from V and 0 bases from J; bases unmatched to any gene: 9. From germline, CDR1 is KGHSH and CDR2 LQKENI. This CDR3 contains 19 residues.